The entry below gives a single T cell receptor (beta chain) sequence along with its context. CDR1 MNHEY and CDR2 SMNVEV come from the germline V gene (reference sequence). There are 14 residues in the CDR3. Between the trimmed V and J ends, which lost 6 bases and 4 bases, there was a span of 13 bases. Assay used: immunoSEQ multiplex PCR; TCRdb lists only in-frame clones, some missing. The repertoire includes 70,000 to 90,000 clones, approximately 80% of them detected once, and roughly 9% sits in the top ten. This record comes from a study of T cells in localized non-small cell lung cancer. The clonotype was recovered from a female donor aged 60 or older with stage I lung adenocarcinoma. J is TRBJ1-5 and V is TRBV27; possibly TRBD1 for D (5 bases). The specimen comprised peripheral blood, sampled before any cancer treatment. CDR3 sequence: CASSLIWGNQPQHF. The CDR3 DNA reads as TGTGCCAGCAGCTTGATCTGGGGGAATCAGCCCCAGCATTTT.